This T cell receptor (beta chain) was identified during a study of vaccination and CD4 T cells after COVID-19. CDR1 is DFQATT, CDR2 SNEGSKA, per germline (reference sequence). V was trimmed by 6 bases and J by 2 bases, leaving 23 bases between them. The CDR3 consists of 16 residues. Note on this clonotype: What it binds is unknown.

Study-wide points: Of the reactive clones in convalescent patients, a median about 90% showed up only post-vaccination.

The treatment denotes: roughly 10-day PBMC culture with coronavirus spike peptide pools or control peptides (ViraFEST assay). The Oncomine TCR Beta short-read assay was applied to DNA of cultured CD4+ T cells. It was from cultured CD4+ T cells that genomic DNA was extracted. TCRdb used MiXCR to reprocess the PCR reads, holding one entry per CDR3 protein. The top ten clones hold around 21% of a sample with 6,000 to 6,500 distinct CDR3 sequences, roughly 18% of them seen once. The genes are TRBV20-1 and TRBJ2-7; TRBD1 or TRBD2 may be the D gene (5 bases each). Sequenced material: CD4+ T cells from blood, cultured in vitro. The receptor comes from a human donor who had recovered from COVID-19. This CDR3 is CSAQGVPGAVTYEQYF. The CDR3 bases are TGCAGTGCCCAAGGGGTCCCAGGAGCGGTAACCTACGAGCAGTACTTC.